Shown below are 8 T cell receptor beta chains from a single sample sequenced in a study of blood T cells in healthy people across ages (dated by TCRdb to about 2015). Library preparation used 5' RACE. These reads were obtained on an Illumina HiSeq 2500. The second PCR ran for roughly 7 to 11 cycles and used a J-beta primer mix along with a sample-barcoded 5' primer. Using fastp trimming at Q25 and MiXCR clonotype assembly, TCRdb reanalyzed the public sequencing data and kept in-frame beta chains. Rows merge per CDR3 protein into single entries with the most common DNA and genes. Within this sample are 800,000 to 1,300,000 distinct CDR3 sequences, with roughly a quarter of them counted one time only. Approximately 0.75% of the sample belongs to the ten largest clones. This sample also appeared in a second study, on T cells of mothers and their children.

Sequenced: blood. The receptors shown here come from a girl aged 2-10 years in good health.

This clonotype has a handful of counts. CDR3 sequence reads: CASSHGQQETQYF. CDR3 DNA: TGTGCCAGCAGCCACGGACAGCAAGAGACCCAGTACTTC. The V gene is TRBV7-9, the J gene TRBJ2-5; D is perhaps TRBD1 (6 bases). This CDR3 contains 13 residues. CDR1 and CDR2 from the germline V gene are SEHNR and FQNEAQ (reference sequence). V was clipped by 5 bases and J by 2 bases, with 9 bases between them.

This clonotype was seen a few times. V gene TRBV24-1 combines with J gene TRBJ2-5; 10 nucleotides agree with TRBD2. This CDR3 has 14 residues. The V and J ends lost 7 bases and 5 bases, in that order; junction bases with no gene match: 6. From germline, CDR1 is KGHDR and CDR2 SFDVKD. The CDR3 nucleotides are TGTGCCACCAGCCCTACTAGCGGGACTGAGACCCAGTACTTC. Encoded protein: CATSPTSGTETQYF.

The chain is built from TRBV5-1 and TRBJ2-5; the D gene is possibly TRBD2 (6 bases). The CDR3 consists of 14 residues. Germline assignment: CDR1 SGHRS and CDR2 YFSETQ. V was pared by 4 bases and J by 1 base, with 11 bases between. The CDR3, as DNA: TGCGCCAGCAGCGGGGAGGCCTTCCAAGAGACCCAGTACTTC. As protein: CASSGEAFQETQYF.

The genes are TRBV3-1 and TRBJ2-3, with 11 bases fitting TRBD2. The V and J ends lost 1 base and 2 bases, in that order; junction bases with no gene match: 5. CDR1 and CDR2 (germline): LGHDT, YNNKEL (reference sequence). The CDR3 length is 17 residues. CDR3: CASSQGLAGRPTDTQYF. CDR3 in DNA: TGTGCCAGCAGCCAAGGACTAGCGGGACGCCCCACAGATACGCAGTATTTT.

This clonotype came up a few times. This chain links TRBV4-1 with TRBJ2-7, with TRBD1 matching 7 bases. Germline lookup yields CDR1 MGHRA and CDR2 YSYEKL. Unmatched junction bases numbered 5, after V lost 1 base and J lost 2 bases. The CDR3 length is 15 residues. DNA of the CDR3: TGCGCCAGCAGCCAAGTACAGGGGTCGACCTACGAGCAGTACTTC. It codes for CASSQVQGSTYEQYF.

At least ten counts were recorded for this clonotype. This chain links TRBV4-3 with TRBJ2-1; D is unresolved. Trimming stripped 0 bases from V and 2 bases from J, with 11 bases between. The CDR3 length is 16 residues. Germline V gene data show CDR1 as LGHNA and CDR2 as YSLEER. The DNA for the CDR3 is TGCGCCAGCAGCCAAGATGGGTCTGGGGCCTACAATGAGCAGTTCTTC. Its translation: CASSQDGSGAYNEQFF.

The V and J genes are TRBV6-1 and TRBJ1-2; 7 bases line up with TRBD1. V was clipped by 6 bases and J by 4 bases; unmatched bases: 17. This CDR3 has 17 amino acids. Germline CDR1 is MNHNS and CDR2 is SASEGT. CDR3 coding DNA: TGTGCCAGCAGCCCTAGGGACAGTTTCGAAATCAGCTATGGCTACACCTTC. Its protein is CASSPRDSFEISYGYTF.

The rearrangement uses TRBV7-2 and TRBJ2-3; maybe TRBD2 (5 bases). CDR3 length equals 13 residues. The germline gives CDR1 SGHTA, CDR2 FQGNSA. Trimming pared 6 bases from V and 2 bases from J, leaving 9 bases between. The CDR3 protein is CASRRDYTDTQYF. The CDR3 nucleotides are TGTGCCAGCAGGCGAGACTACACAGATACGCAGTATTTT.